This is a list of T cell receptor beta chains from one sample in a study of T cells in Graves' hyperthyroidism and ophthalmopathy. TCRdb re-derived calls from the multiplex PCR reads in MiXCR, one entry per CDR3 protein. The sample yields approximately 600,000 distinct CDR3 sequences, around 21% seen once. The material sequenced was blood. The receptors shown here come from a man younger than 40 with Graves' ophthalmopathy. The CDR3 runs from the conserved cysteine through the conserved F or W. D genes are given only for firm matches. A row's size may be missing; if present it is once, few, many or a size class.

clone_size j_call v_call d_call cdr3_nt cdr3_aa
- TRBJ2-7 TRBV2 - TGTGCCAGCAGTGAAGATGGGGCCCACGAGCAGTACTTC CASSEDGAHEQYF
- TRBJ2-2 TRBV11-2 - TGTGCCAGCAGCTTAGAAGGGTTCTACACCGGGGAGCTGTTTTTT CASSLEGFYTGELFF
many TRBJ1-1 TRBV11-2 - TGTGCCAGCAGCTCTAGGGGGGCAGGGGTTTTGAACACTGAAGCTTTCTTT CASSSRGAGVLNTEAFF
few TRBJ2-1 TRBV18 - TGTGCCAGCTCACCACTAGCGGTTTACAATGAGCAGTTCTTC CASSPLAVYNEQFF
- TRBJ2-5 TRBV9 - TGTGCCAGCAGCAGAGGGGACAGCGGGCAAGAGACCCAGTACTTC CASSRGDSGQETQYF
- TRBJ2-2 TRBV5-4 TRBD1 TGTGCCAGCAGCCATGTCGGGACAGGGATTCCCGGGGAGCTGTTTTTT CASSHVGTGIPGELFF
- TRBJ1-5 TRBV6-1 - TGTGCCAGCAGCCCACGGGTGGATCAGCCCCAGCATTTT CASSPRVDQPQHF
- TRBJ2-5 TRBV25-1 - TGTGCCAGCAGTGAATCCGTGGGTGGAGGGGATGTCGAGACCCAGTACTTC CASSESVGGGDVETQYF
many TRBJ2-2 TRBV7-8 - TGTGCCAGCAGCTTAGGGCTACCCGGGGAGCTGTTTTTT CASSLGLPGELFF
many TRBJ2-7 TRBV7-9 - TGTGCCAGCAGCTCGTACGGGGCCCACGAGCAGTACTTC CASSSYGAHEQYF
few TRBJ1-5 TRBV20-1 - TGCAGTGCTCGTCCCACAGGGAGCGGCAATCAGCCCCAGCATTTT CSARPTGSGNQPQHF